This T cell receptor (beta chain) was identified in a study of T cell responses to AZD1222 COVID-19 vaccine. Profiling relied on immunoSEQ multiplex PCR, and the TCRdb table lists in-frame clones only, not all of them. The sample includes around 220,000 clones, around 94% of them seen just once. Comment on this clone: Its target is unknown.

Per germline, CDR1 LNHDA and CDR2 SQIVND (reference sequence). The CDR3 has 14 residues. V lost 1 base, J lost 4 bases, and 8 bases lay in between. General study results and limits: Receipt of two AZD1222 doses was followed by a rise in Spike-specific TCR breadth and depth. Without day 14 samples, only post-peak T cell repertoires were studied. Among spike-specific TCRs, nearly half reportedly target unmutated variant regions. Donors were mostly white British, more females; clonal diversity possibly underestimated.

This receptor was obtained from an adult who received the MenACWY meningococcal vaccine as a control. This material consisted of peripheral blood, taken 28 days after the second dose of the MenACWY control vaccine. The chain links TRBV19 to TRBJ2-1; TRBD1 or TRBD2 may be the D gene (5 bases each). CDR3 nucleotide sequence: TGTGCCAGTAGTATAGGGGACCGATACAATGAGCAGTTCTTC. Encoded protein: CASSIGDRYNEQFF.